This TCR beta chain is drawn from a study of human T cells and chemical hapten exposure. The sample's time point: pre-sensitization, week 0. Treatment: therapeutic diphenylcyclopropenone sensitization with weekly scalp DPC. TCRdb reanalysed the RACE reads using MiXCR and keeps one entry per CDR3 protein. The table has more than 250,000 distinct CDR3 sequences, 7.5% to 10% seen once. Trimming removed 4 bases at V and 6 bases at J, with 12 bases between. Germline V CDR1 and CDR2: MNHEY, SMNVEV (reference sequence). This CDR3 region has 14 residues. The sample consisted of whole blood, taken in connection with sensitization to the hapten diphenylcyclopropenone (DPC). V and J are TRBV27 and TRBJ2-2, with D possibly being TRBD1 (6 bases). The receptor comes from a woman aged 40 to 55 with alopecia areata. Some clones in this sample may be carry-over from other donors' samples. CDR3 sequence: CASSSPQGAGELFF. CDR3 in DNA: TGTGCCAGCAGTTCTCCACAGGGAGCCGGGGAGCTGTTTTTT.